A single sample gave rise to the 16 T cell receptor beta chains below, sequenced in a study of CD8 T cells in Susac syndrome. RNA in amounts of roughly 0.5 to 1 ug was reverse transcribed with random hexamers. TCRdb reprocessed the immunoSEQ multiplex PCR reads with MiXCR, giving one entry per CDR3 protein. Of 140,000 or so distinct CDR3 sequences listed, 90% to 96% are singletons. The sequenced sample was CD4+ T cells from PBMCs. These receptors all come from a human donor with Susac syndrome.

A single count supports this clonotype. CDR3 sequence: CSVRGLANEKLFF. DNA of the CDR3: TGCAGCGTGAGGGGGTTGGCTAATGAAAAACTGTTTTTT. The chain couples TRBV29-1 to TRBJ1-4; TRBD1 is a possible D gene (6 bases). The germline CDR1 and CDR2 sequences are SQVTM and ANQGSEA. Trimming took 6 bases from V and 3 from J, leaving 11 bases between them. CDR3 length: 13 amino acids. Drawing the rest from reference TRBV29-1 and TRBJ1-4, the complete variable domain is SAVISQKPSRDICQRGTSLTIQCQVDSQVTMMFWYRQQPGQSLTLIATANQGSEATYESGFVIDKFPISRPNLTFSTLTVSNMSPEDSSIYLCSVRGLANEKLFFGSGTQLSVL.

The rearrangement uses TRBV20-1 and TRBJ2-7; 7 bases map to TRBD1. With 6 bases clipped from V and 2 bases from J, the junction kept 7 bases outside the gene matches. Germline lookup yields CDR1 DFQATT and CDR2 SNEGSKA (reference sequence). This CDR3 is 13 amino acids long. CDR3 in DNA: TGCAGTGCCACCGACAGGGAACCCTACGAGCAGTACTTC. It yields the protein CSATDREPYEQYF.

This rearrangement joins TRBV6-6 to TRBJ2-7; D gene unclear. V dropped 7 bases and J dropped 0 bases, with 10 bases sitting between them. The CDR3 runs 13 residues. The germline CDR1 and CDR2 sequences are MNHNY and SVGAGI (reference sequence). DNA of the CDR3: TGTGCCAGCACCCTCGGAATCTCCTACGAGCAGTACTTC. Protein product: CASTLGISYEQYF.

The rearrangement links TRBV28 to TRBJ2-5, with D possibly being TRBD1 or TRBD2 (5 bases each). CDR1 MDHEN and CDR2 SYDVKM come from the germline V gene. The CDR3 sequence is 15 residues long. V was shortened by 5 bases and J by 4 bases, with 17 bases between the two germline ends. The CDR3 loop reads CASSRPGTALETQYF. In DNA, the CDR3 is TGTGCCAGCAGTCGACCCGGGACCGCTCTAGAGACCCAGTACTTC.

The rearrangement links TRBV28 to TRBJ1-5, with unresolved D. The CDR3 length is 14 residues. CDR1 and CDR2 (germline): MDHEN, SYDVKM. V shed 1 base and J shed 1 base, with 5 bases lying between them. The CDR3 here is CASSLSSSNQPQHF. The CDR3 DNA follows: TGTGCCAGCAGTTTATCGAGCAGCAATCAGCCCCAGCATTTT.

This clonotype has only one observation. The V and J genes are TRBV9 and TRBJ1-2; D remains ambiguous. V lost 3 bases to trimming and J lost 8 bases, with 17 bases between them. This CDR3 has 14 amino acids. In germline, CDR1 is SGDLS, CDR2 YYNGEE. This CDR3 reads CASSAQRGIEGYTF. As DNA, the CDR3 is TGTGCCAGCAGCGCCCAGCGGGGAATAGAAGGCTACACCTTC.

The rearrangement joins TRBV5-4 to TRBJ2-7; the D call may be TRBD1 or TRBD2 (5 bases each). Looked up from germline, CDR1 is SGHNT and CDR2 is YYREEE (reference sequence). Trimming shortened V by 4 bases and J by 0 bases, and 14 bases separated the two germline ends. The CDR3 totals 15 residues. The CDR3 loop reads CASSQGPAISYEQYF. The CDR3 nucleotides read TGTGCCAGCAGCCAGGGACCGGCTATCTCCTACGAGCAGTACTTC.

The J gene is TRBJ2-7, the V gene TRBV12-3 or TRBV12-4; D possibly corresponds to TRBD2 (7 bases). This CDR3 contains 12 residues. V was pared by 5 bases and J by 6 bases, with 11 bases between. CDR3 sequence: CASSPGGPEQYF. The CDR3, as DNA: TGTGCCAGCAGTCCCGGGGGGCCCGAGCAGTACTTC.

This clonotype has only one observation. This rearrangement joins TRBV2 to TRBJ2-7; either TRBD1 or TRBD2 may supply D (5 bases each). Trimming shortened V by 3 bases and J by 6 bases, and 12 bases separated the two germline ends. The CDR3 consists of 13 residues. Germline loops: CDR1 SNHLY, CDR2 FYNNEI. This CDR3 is CASSDGASSEQYF. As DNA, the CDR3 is TGTGCCAGCAGTGACGGGGCCTCTTCCGAGCAGTACTTC.

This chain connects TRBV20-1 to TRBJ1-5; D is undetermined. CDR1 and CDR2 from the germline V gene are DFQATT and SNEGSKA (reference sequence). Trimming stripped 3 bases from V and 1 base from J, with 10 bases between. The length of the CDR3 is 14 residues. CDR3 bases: TGCAGTGCTAGGGTCGCGCGGAGCAATCAGCCCCAGCATTTT. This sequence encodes CSARVARSNQPQHF.

The CDR3 bases are TGCAGCGTTGGAAGGGCCAGAGACTCCTACGAGCAGTACTTC. As protein: CSVGRARDSYEQYF. The gene calls are TRBV29-1 and TRBJ2-7, with D uncertain. V was clipped by 4 bases and J by 0 bases, with 13 bases between them. The V gene's germline CDR1 is SQVTM and CDR2 ANQGSEA. The CDR3 covers 14 residues.

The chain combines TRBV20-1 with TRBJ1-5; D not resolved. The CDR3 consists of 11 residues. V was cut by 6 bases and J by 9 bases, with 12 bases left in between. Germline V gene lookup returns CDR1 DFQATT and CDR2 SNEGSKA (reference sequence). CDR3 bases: TGCAGTGCCGCGGATATCGGGCCCCAGCATTTT. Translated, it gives CSAADIGPQHF.

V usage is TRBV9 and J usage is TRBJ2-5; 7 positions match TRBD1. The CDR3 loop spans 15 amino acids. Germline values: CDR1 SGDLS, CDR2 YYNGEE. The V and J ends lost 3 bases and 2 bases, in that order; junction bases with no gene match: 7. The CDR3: CASSALPGQQETQYF. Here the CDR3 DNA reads TGTGCCAGCAGCGCCTTGCCGGGACAGCAAGAGACCCAGTACTTC.

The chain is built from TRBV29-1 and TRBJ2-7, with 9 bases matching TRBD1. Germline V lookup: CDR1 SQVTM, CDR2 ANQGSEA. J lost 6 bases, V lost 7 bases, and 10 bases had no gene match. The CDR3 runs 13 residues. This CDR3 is CSAKQGAQSEQYF. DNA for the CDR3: TGCAGCGCGAAACAGGGGGCGCAGTCCGAGCAGTACTTC.

The DNA of the CDR3 is TGTGCCAGCAGCCCGGGACAGGGGAATTATGAAGCTTTCTTT. Translated: CASSPGQGNYEAFF. This rearrangement joins TRBV6-5 to TRBJ1-1; 10 positions agree with TRBD1. The CDR3 contains 14 residues. CDR1 and CDR2 from the germline V gene are MNHEY and SVGAGI. Losses at the gene ends were 6 bases for V and 7 bases for J; bases not matched to a gene: 8.

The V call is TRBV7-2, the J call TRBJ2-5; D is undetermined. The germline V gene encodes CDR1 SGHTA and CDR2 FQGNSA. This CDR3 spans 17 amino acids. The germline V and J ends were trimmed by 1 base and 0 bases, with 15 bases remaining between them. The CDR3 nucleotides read TGTGCCAGCAGCTTAGGAGAGGTTCCTTCGTACCAAGAGACCCAGTACTTC. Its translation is CASSLGEVPSYQETQYF.